These 29 T cell receptor beta chains originate from one sample sequenced in a study of T cell responses to AZD1222 COVID-19 vaccine. Clones were sequenced by immunoSEQ multiplex PCR, and TCRdb holds only the in-frame ones, with some missing. The sample contains roughly 140,000 clones, approximately 90% of which appear only once. This specimen was peripheral blood, taken after recovery from COVID-19. Receptors originate from an adult who had recovered from COVID-19.

As for this clone: One junction end does not reproduce the germline sequence, and a read error may be involved. V usage is TRBV20-1 and J usage is TRBJ2-7; no definite D call. Per germline, CDR1 DFQATT and CDR2 SNEGSKA (reference sequence). This CDR3 has 12 amino acids. The CDR3: CSASRDSHEQYF. The CDR3 coding sequence is TGCAGTGCAAGTCGTGACTCCCACGAGCAGTACTTC.

V usage is TRBV3-1 (or the pseudogene TRBV3-2) and J usage is TRBJ2-7; 10 bases are shared with TRBD2. Per the germline V gene, CDR1 is LGHDT and CDR2 is YNNKEL (reference sequence). Unmatched junction bases numbered 6, after V lost 3 bases and J lost 1 base. The CDR3 totals 16 residues. The CDR3 here is CASSHGTSGKSYEQYF. The CDR3 coding sequence is TGTGCCAGCAGCCATGGAACTAGCGGGAAGTCCTACGAGCAGTACTTC.

The DNA of the CDR3 is TGCGCCAGCAGTGAGTCGGGCGGGAGCTCCTACGAGCAGTACTTC. It yields the protein CASSESGGSSYEQYF. V and J are TRBV10-1 and TRBJ2-7; TRBD2 matches at 7 bases. This CDR3 contains 15 residues. Germline V gene data show CDR1 as WNHNN and CDR2 as SYGVQD (reference sequence). V dropped 0 bases and J dropped 0; count of bases not matched to a gene: 2.

The V and J genes are TRBV5-1 and TRBJ1-1; D is possibly TRBD1 (5 bases). The CDR3 has 15 residues. V lost 0 bases, J lost 1 base, and 10 bases lay in between. Germline lookup yields CDR1 SGHRS and CDR2 YFSETQ. The CDR3 DNA reads TGCGCCAGCAGCTTGGAGGGGACTTCGAACACTGAAGCTTTCTTT. This translates into CASSLEGTSNTEAFF.

The V call is TRBV5-4, the J call TRBJ2-7; D is possibly TRBD1 or TRBD2 (6 bases each). The V and J ends lost 0 bases and 3 bases respectively, with 10 bases between them. Germline V lookup: CDR1 SGHNT, CDR2 YYREEE (reference sequence). This CDR3 region has 14 residues. The CDR3 DNA reads TGTGCCAGCAGCTTGGAAGGGGGGCTCTACGAGCAGTACTTC. It specifies CASSLEGGLYEQYF. The complete variable domain, with remaining parts taken from reference TRBV5-4 and TRBJ2-7, reads ETGVTQSPTHLIKTRGQQVTLRCSSQSGHNTVSWYQQALGQGPQFIFQYYREEENGRGNFPPRFSGLQFPNYSSELNVNALELDDSALYLCASSLEGGLYEQYFGPGTRLTVT.

This rearrangement joins TRBV5-6 to TRBJ2-3; 8 nucleotides line up with TRBD2. Unmatched junction bases numbered 8, after V lost 4 bases and J lost 7 bases. The germline V gene has CDR1 SGHDT and CDR2 YYEEEE. The CDR3 covers 14 residues. The chain's CDR3 is CASSPPAGANTQYF. The DNA of the CDR3 is TGTGCCAGCAGCCCTCCAGCGGGAGCGAATACGCAGTATTTT.

The chain is built from TRBV15 and TRBJ1-2; D is unresolved. The length of the CDR3 is 13 residues. CDR1 is LNHNV, CDR2 YYDKDF, per germline (reference sequence). V was trimmed by 3 bases and J by 2 bases, leaving 7 bases between them. CDR3 coding DNA: TGTGCCACCAGCAGGGACGGGAACTATGGCTACACCTTC. It is translated as CATSRDGNYGYTF.

The genes are TRBV5-1 and TRBJ2-7; no clear D. Trimming shortened V by 0 bases and J by 3 bases, and 16 bases separated the two germline ends. The CDR3 totals 16 residues. Germline CDR1 is SGHRS and CDR2 is YFSETQ. CDR3 bases: TGCGCCAGCAGCTTGGCCTCAATGATCTCGTACTACGAGCAGTACTTC. This sequence encodes CASSLASMISYYEQYF.

The chain uses TRBV18 and TRBJ1-2; possible D gene TRBD1, 6 bases. CDR1 KGHSH and CDR2 LQKENI come from the germline V gene. This CDR3 is built from 15 residues. V lost 4 bases to trimming and J lost 0 bases, with 12 bases between them. The CDR3 DNA is TGTGCCAGCTCACTCGGTCGGGACACTAACTATGGCTACACCTTC. The encoded protein is CASSLGRDTNYGYTF.

The gene calls are TRBV3-1 (or the pseudogene TRBV3-2) and TRBJ1-2; D might be TRBD1 (5 bases). Germline V gene sequence: CDR1 LGHDT, CDR2 YNNKEL (reference sequence). CDR3 size: 15 residues. V lost 3 bases and J 3 bases, leaving 14 bases between the germline ends. CDR3 in amino acids: CASSQGRQSYYGYTF. CDR3 DNA: TGTGCCAGCAGCCAGGGTAGACAGAGTTACTATGGCTACACCTTC.

J is TRBJ2-3 and V is TRBV6-4; no reliable D call. The CDR3 loop spans 14 amino acids. The germline V gene has CDR1 MRHNA and CDR2 SNTAGT. Trimming took off 6 bases at V and 0 bases at J, with 10 bases between the two ends. CDR3 region: CASSQEPSTDTQYF. The CDR3 DNA follows: TGTGCCAGCAGCCAGGAGCCTAGCACAGATACGCAGTATTTT.

The CDR3 DNA reads as TGTGCCAGCAGTTACGATAGGGGGCCAGTTTACACCTTC. The encoded protein is CASSYDRGPVYTF. V and J are TRBV6-6 and TRBJ1-2; 7 bases align to TRBD1. Germline CDR1 reads MNHNY; CDR2 reads SVGAGI (reference sequence). This CDR3 is built from 13 residues. With V trimmed by 2 bases and J by 11 bases, 8 bases remained unmatched.

This chain links TRBV11-3 with TRBJ1-1; D perhaps matches TRBD1 (6 bases). V shed 5 bases and J shed 2 bases, with 15 bases lying between them. CDR1 is SGHNT and CDR2 is YENEEA in the germline V gene. The CDR3 has 15 residues. The CDR3 loop is CASSRGGGQNTEAFF. In DNA, the CDR3 is TGTGCCAGCAGCAGGGGCGGGGGCCAAAACACTGAAGCTTTCTTT.

The rearrangement uses TRBV25-1 and TRBJ1-1, with TRBD1 as a possible D gene (5 bases). The CDR3 consists of 14 residues. Trimming pared 8 bases from V and 3 bases from J, leaving 16 bases between. Germline-derived CDR1 and CDR2 are MGHDK and SYGVNS. The CDR3 reads CASGSTLGDTEAFF. In DNA form, the CDR3 reads TGTGCCAGCGGATCCACCCTGGGGGACACTGAAGCTTTCTTT.

The genes are TRBV6-4 and TRBJ1-1, with D unclear. Trimming pared 4 bases from V and 0 bases from J, leaving 9 bases between. CDR3 length: 14 residues. Germline V gives CDR1 MRHNA, CDR2 SNTAGT. CDR3 amino acids: CASSGAVMNTEAFF. CDR3 in DNA: TGTGCCAGCAGTGGGGCAGTCATGAACACTGAAGCTTTCTTT.

The rearrangement uses TRBV6-1 and TRBJ1-3; no clear D. CDR3 size: 14 residues. The V and J ends lost 2 bases and 0 bases respectively, with 5 bases between them. The germline V gene encodes CDR1 MNHNS and CDR2 SASEGT. CDR3 amino acids: CASSEYISGNTIYF. In nucleotides, the CDR3 is TGTGCCAGCAGTGAATATATCTCTGGAAACACCATATATTTT.

J is TRBJ1-5 and V is TRBV21-1; TRBD1 was called by the table and not checked on the DNA. TRBV21-1 is a pseudogene. The length of the CDR3 is 16 residues. CDR3 in DNA: TGTGCCAGCACCGCACAGGGGTTGGTATTCGGTCAGCCCCAGCATTTT. It is translated as CASTAQGLVFGQPQHF.

The chain carries TRBV27 and TRBJ1-5; D unclear. The CDR3 sequence is 15 residues long. CDR1 and CDR2 from the germline V gene are MNHEY and SMNVEV (reference sequence). V lost 0 bases and J lost 4, with 10 bases in between. CDR3 DNA sequence: TGTGCCAGCAGTTTATCGGCGTGGGGAAATCAGCCCCAGCATTTT. Translating gives CASSLSAWGNQPQHF.

Here the CDR3 reads CATSRGSFTEAFF. The CDR3 DNA reads as TGTGCCACCAGCAGGGGCAGTTTCACTGAAGCTTTCTTT. The chain links TRBV15 to TRBJ1-1, with D uncertain. V lost 3 bases and J lost 4, with 9 bases in between. This CDR3 is built from 13 residues. Germline-derived CDR1 and CDR2 are LNHNV and YYDKDF (reference sequence).

The chain couples TRBV19 to TRBJ2-2; TRBD2 aligns across 15 bases. The V and J ends lost 6 bases and 4 bases, in that order; junction bases with no gene match: 3. CDR1 is LNHDA and CDR2 is SQIVND in the germline V gene (reference sequence). This CDR3 is 16 amino acids long. In nucleotides, the CDR3 is TGTGCCAGTAGGCCGGGACTAGCGGGGGGCACCGGGGAGCTGTTTTTT. Translated: CASRPGLAGGTGELFF. The full variable domain, with the rest looked up from reference TRBV19 and TRBJ2-2, is DGGITQSPKYLFRKEGQNVTLSCEQNLNHDAMYWYRQDPGQGLRLIYYSQIVNDFQKGDIAEGYSVSREKKESFPLTVTSAQKNPTAFYLCASRPGLAGGTGELFFGEGSRLTVL.

The CDR3 reads CASSATSDSSYEQYF. The CDR3 region has the DNA TGTGCCAGCAGTGCGACTAGCGATAGCTCCTACGAGCAGTACTTC. The chain joins TRBV2 to TRBJ2-7; the match to TRBD2 covers 8 bases. V shed 4 bases, J shed 0 bases, and the junction held 5 bases outside the gene matches. CDR1 SNHLY and CDR2 FYNNEI come from the germline V gene. This CDR3 has 15 residues. The full variable domain, rest sourced from reference TRBV2 and TRBJ2-7, is EPEVTQTPSHQVTQMGQEVILRCVPISNHLYFYWYRQILGQKVEFLVSFYNNEISEKSEIFDDQFSVERPDGSNFTLKIRSTKLEDSAMYFCASSATSDSSYEQYFGPGTRLTVT.

The chain carries TRBV18 and TRBJ2-7; TRBD1 matches 9 bases. The CDR3 length is 15 residues. The ends lost 4 bases at V and 3 bases at J; junction bases unmatched: 7. In germline, CDR1 is KGHSH, CDR2 LQKENI. CDR3 DNA: TGTGCCAGCTCACTCGGGACAGGGAGGTACTACGAGCAGTACTTC. Its translation: CASSLGTGRYYEQYF. The variable domain in full, completed from reference TRBV18 and TRBJ2-7, reads NAGVMQNPRHLVRRRGQEARLRCSPMKGHSHVYWYRQLPEEGLKFMVYLQKENIIDESGMPKERFSAEFPKEGPSILRIQQVVRGDSAAYFCASSLGTGRYYEQYFGPGTRLTVT.

The V gene is TRBV28, the J gene TRBJ1-4; no clear D. Germline values: CDR1 MDHEN, CDR2 SYDVKM. CDR3 length: 15 amino acids. The V gene lost 5 bases and the J gene lost 0 bases, with 10 bases spanning the gap. CDR3 sequence reads: CASSKPISTNEKLFF. CDR3 in DNA: TGTGCCAGCAGTAAGCCGATCTCAACTAATGAAAAACTGTTTTTT.

The chain employs TRBV18 and TRBJ2-3; no reliable D call. Trimming took off 1 base at V and 6 bases at J, with 2 bases between the two ends. CDR1 is KGHSH and CDR2 is LQKENI in the germline V gene. This CDR3 has 11 amino acids. The chain's CDR3 is CASSPLDTQYF. The CDR3 nucleotides read TGTGCCAGCTCACCACTCGATACGCAGTATTTT.

V gene TRBV27 combines with J gene TRBJ1-4; possibly TRBD1 for D (5 bases). Trimming removed 0 bases at V and 7 bases at J, with 12 bases between. The V gene's germline CDR1 is MNHEY and CDR2 SMNVEV (reference sequence). The CDR3 extends over 15 amino acids. The CDR3 nucleotides read TGTGCCAGCAGTTTATCGCAGGGCGAGTCTGAAAAACTGTTTTTT. This translates into CASSLSQGESEKLFF.

This rearrangement joins TRBV7-9 to TRBJ2-3; tentatively, D is TRBD2 (7 bases). CDR3 length equals 19 residues. V lost 4 bases and J 0 bases, leaving 23 bases between the germline ends. The germline V gene encodes CDR1 SEHNR and CDR2 FQNEAQ (reference sequence). The DNA of the CDR3 is TGTGCCAGCAGCTCAATAGGGGGGCCCGGGAGGAAAAGCACAGATACGCAGTATTTT. Translation gives CASSSIGGPGRKSTDTQYF. The complete variable domain, with remaining parts taken from reference TRBV7-9 and TRBJ2-3, reads DTGVSQNPRHKITKRGQNVTFRCDPISEHNRLYWYRQTLGQGPEFLTYFQNEAQLEKSRLLSDRFSAERPKGSFSTLEIQRTEQGDSAMYLCASSSIGGPGRKSTDTQYFGPGTRLTVL.

The chain has TRBV6-5 and TRBJ1-1; D call uncertain. The CDR3 totals 13 residues. The ends were cut back, 6 bases at V and 2 bases at J, with 10 bases in the middle. Per germline, CDR1 MNHEY and CDR2 SVGAGI. For the CDR3, the DNA is TGTGCCAGCAGGATGGACTCAAACACTGAAGCTTTCTTT. Its translation is CASRMDSNTEAFF.

This chain joins TRBV28 and TRBJ1-2, with D uncertain. This CDR3 is built from 11 residues. V dropped 6 bases and J dropped 5 bases, with 7 bases sitting between them. CDR1 MDHEN and CDR2 SYDVKM come from the germline V gene. The CDR3 nucleotides are TGTGCCAGCAGCCCCCAGTATGGCTACACCTTC. Residues: CASSPQYGYTF.

This sequence joins TRBV5-4 and TRBJ2-1; 9 positions agree with TRBD2. The J segment lost 5 bases and the V segment lost 0 bases, leaving 3 bases of the junction unmatched. The germline V gene has CDR1 SGHNT and CDR2 YYREEE (reference sequence). The CDR3 has 15 amino acids. The CDR3 DNA reads TGTGCCAGCAGCTTGGCTAGCGGGGCCAACAATGAGCAGTTCTTC. Its translation: CASSLASGANNEQFF. Full variable domain (outside the CDR3, taken from reference TRBV5-4 and TRBJ2-1): ETGVTQSPTHLIKTRGQQVTLRCSSQSGHNTVSWYQQALGQGPQFIFQYYREEENGRGNFPPRFSGLQFPNYSSELNVNALELDDSALYLCASSLASGANNEQFFGPGTRLTVL.